There are a few counts of the clone carrying this TCR beta chain. The data belong to a study of long-term antiretroviral therapy in people with HIV. V was clipped by 3 bases and J by 6 bases, with 5 bases between them. The germline V gene encodes CDR1 ENHRY and CDR2 SYGVKD. This CDR3 region has 11 residues. PBMC samples from each donor numbered at least one pre-ART and at least two post-ART. The authors ran the immunoSEQ assay, v3.0, at survey level. Produced via immunoSEQ multiplex PCR; TCRdb's table is partial and in-frame only. The data contain about 23,000 clones, over 70% of them singletons. The chain recombines TRBV10-3 with TRBJ1-1; D is uncertain. The sample was unsorted PBMCs, taken 0.3 years after starting antiretroviral therapy. The TCR originated in a man aged 50 to 60 with HIV. CDR3 DNA: TGTGCCATCAGTGATGGGTCTGAAGCTTTCTTT. Protein: CAISDGSEAFF.